Presented here are 26 T cell receptor beta chains from one specimen sequenced in a study of vaccination and CD4 T cells after COVID-19. Indicated treatment: approximately nine-day PBMC culture with coronavirus spike peptide pools or control peptides (ViraFEST assay). These receptors have no known antigen. Sequencing of the DNA from cultured CD4+ T cells was carried out with the Oncomine TCR Beta short-read assay. TCRdb ran MiXCR on the PCR reads and lists one entry per CDR3 protein. The sample lists some 16,000 distinct CDR3 sequences, roughly 51% occurring once. The material sequenced was CD4+ T cells from blood, cultured in vitro. The receptors originated from a human donor who had recovered from COVID-19.

The V gene is TRBV20-1, the J gene TRBJ1-1; D remains unclear. CDR1 and CDR2 from the germline V gene are DFQATT and SNEGSKA (reference sequence). The V end lost 3 bases, the J end lost 0 bases, and 11 bases lay between the germline ends. The CDR3 length is 14 residues. For the CDR3, the DNA is TGCAGTGCTAGCATCCCGCCTATGAACACTGAAGCTTTCTTT. This translates into CSASIPPMNTEAFF.

CDR3 sequence (DNA): TGTGCCAGCAGCTTAGATTCGGGGGTCGGGGCCAACGTCCTGACTTTC. Its translation is CASSLDSGVGANVLTF. The rearrangement links TRBV7-2 to TRBJ2-6; perhaps TRBD2 as D (6 bases). This CDR3 is 16 amino acids long. V was cut by 1 base and J by 4 bases, with 11 bases left in between. Germline V gene lookup returns CDR1 SGHTA and CDR2 FQGNSA.

This sequence joins TRBV7-2 and TRBJ2-7; 7 nucleotides line up with TRBD2. V lost 1 base and J lost 4; bases outside the gene matches: 7. Germline CDR1 is SGHTA and CDR2 is FQGNSA. The CDR3 extends over 15 amino acids. CDR3 nucleotide sequence: TGTGCCAGCAGCTTAGGGACTAGTCCCTTGTACGAGCAGTACTTC. It yields the protein CASSLGTSPLYEQYF.

This clonotype was seen a single time. The rearrangement joins TRBV20-1 to TRBJ2-7; no clear D. This CDR3 region has 14 residues. Trimming took 0 bases from V and 9 from J, leaving 18 bases between them. The germline V gene encodes CDR1 DFQATT and CDR2 SNEGSKA (reference sequence). CDR3: CSARDPVGEDGQYF. CDR3 bases: TGCAGTGCTAGAGACCCCGTTGGTGAAGACGGGCAGTACTTC.

V usage is TRBV11-3 and J usage is TRBJ2-1; 8 bases are a match to TRBD1. Germline values: CDR1 SGHNT, CDR2 YENEEA. With V trimmed by 6 bases and J by 10 bases, 11 bases remained unmatched. The CDR3 has 14 amino acids. CDR3: CASSPGQAIGEQFF. CDR3 nucleotide sequence: TGTGCCAGCAGTCCGGGACAGGCTATCGGGGAGCAGTTCTTC. Based on the CDR3 plus reference TRBV11-3 and TRBJ2-1, the full variable domain is EAGVVQSPRYKIIEKKQPVAFWCNPISGHNTLYWYLQNLGQGPELLIRYENEEAVDDSQLPKDRFSAERLKGVDSTLKIQPAELGDSAVYLCASSPGQAIGEQFFGPGTRLTVL.

This chain joins TRBV7-9 and TRBJ2-5, with D possibly matching TRBD1 (5 bases). The CDR3 has 15 residues. Trimming removed 2 bases at V and 0 bases at J, with 10 bases between. Germline V CDR1 and CDR2: SEHNR, FQNEAQ (reference sequence). CDR3 in amino acids: CASSLQGGDQETQYF. In nucleotides, the CDR3 is TGTGCCAGCAGCTTACAGGGTGGGGACCAAGAGACCCAGTACTTC.

V is TRBV6-1 and J is TRBJ2-1, with D possibly TRBD2 on 5 matching bases. Germline CDR1 MNHNS, CDR2 SASEGT. The V and J ends lost 7 bases and 7 bases respectively, with 17 bases between them. This CDR3 is built from 14 residues. The CDR3 nucleotides are TGTGCCAGCACCTTTGATGAGGGCCTAAATGAGCAGTTCTTC. Amino acid sequence: CASTFDEGLNEQFF.

The CDR3 is CSARFGLGLAAGGIMNTEAFF. CDR3 DNA sequence: TGCAGTGCTAGGTTTGGGTTGGGGCTTGCGGCAGGGGGCATAATGAACACTGAAGCTTTCTTT. This chain uses TRBV20-1 with TRBJ1-1; 8 positions match TRBD1. Unmatched junction bases numbered 24, after V lost 3 bases and J lost 0 bases. The CDR3 is 21 amino acids. Germline lookup yields CDR1 DFQATT and CDR2 SNEGSKA (reference sequence).

This chain connects TRBV15 to TRBJ1-1; D gene ambiguous. This CDR3 region has 14 residues. V lost 5 bases to trimming and J lost 6 bases, with 16 bases between them. Germline assignment: CDR1 LNHNV and CDR2 YYDKDF (reference sequence). CDR3 protein: CATSEGKTSSEAFF. The CDR3 bases are TGTGCCACCAGCGAAGGGAAGACGAGCTCTGAAGCTTTCTTT.

A few counts support this clonotype. This chain uses TRBV6-1 with TRBJ2-7, with D uncertain. CDR1 is MNHNS and CDR2 is SASEGT in the germline V gene. CDR3 length equals 11 residues. V was cut by 6 bases and J by 3 bases, with 6 bases left in between. The CDR3 region is CASSPRYEQYF. The CDR3, as DNA: TGTGCCAGCAGCCCGCGCTACGAGCAGTACTTC.

J is TRBJ1-1 and V is TRBV5-1; no clear D. In germline, CDR1 is SGHRS, CDR2 YFSETQ. V lost 3 bases, J lost 3 bases, and 15 bases lay in between. CDR3 length: 15 residues. CDR3 loop: CASSWSLGGDTEAFF. In DNA, the CDR3 is TGCGCCAGCAGCTGGAGTCTGGGAGGTGACACTGAAGCTTTCTTT.

This chain connects TRBV20-1 to TRBJ2-5; no clear D gene. Trimming stripped 0 bases from V and 4 bases from J, with 18 bases between. Germline V gene data show CDR1 as DFQATT and CDR2 as SNEGSKA (reference sequence). The CDR3 length is 16 residues. The CDR3 spells CSARDLGRINRETQYF. Here the CDR3 DNA reads TGCAGTGCTAGAGATCTTGGGCGAATAAACCGAGAGACCCAGTACTTC.

V gene TRBV20-1 combines with J gene TRBJ1-1, with no clear D. In germline, CDR1 is DFQATT, CDR2 SNEGSKA (reference sequence). This CDR3 is 13 amino acids long. With 1 base removed from V and 1 base from J, the gap between germline ends came to 7 bases. The CDR3 region is CSARVQSNTEAFF. CDR3 nucleotide sequence: TGCAGTGCTAGAGTTCAATCGAACACTGAAGCTTTCTTT.

The chain links TRBV20-1 to TRBJ1-1; perhaps TRBD1 as D (6 bases). This CDR3 is built from 13 residues. The V gene's germline CDR1 is DFQATT and CDR2 SNEGSKA (reference sequence). The V end was cut by 5 bases, the J end by 8 bases, with 18 bases between. CDR3 residues: CSAPKTGTPEAFF. The DNA for the CDR3 is TGCAGTGCTCCTAAAACAGGGACTCCCGAAGCTTTCTTT.

The V and J genes are TRBV20-1 and TRBJ2-3, with D hard to call. With 6 bases removed from V and 0 bases from J, the gap between germline ends came to 16 bases. Per germline, CDR1 DFQATT and CDR2 SNEGSKA (reference sequence). The CDR3 contains 15 residues. CDR3 sequence: CSAPVGGRSTDTQYF. The CDR3 DNA is TGCAGTGCCCCGGTGGGCGGTAGGAGCACAGATACGCAGTATTTT.

The table lists this clonotype with a few counts. The V call is TRBV20-1, the J call TRBJ1-3; D is uncertain. The CDR3 extends over 15 amino acids. Germline CDR1 and CDR2: DFQATT and SNEGSKA (reference sequence). Trimming stripped 1 base from V and 2 bases from J, with 12 bases between. The chain's CDR3 is CSARAFPSPGNTIYF. Here the CDR3 DNA reads TGCAGTGCTAGAGCCTTCCCGAGCCCTGGAAACACCATATATTTT.

The rearrangement joins TRBV5-1 to TRBJ1-1; 8 bases fit TRBD1. Germline V gene sequence: CDR1 SGHRS, CDR2 YFSETQ. The J segment lost 4 bases and the V segment lost 4 bases, leaving 9 bases of the junction unmatched. The CDR3 contains 15 residues. CDR3: CASSTLTGVTTEAFF. The CDR3 DNA follows: TGCGCCAGCAGCACCCTGACAGGGGTGACCACTGAAGCTTTCTTT.

The V call is TRBV6-5, the J call TRBJ1-5; perhaps TRBD1 as D (6 bases). The length of the CDR3 is 15 residues. Germline V CDR1 and CDR2: MNHEY, SVGAGI. With 0 bases removed from V and 7 bases from J, the gap between germline ends came to 13 bases. The CDR3 protein is CASSYSSRGTQPQHF. In DNA form, the CDR3 reads TGTGCCAGCAGTTACTCGTCAAGGGGGACACAGCCCCAGCATTTT.

This clonotype was seen a few times. The rearrangement joins TRBV20-1 to TRBJ2-2; D gene unclear. The CDR3 extends over 12 amino acids. The germline CDR1 and CDR2 sequences are DFQATT and SNEGSKA (reference sequence). V gave up 3 bases and J gave up 2 bases, with 4 bases separating them. CDR3 DNA sequence: TGCAGTGCTAGCCCAAACACCGGGGAGCTGTTTTTT. It codes for CSASPNTGELFF.

DNA of the CDR3: TGTGCCAGCAGTGACCTGGAGGGGGAATCACCCCTCCACTTT. This translates into CASSDLEGESPLHF. The rearrangement links TRBV2 to TRBJ1-6; weak D call: TRBD1 (6 bases). The V gene's germline CDR1 is SNHLY and CDR2 FYNNEI. The CDR3 spans 14 residues. V shed 3 bases and J shed 10 bases, with 13 bases lying between them.

The chain has TRBV11-1 and TRBJ1-2, with D uncertain. CDR3 size: 13 residues. Germline assignment: CDR1 SGHAT and CDR2 FQDESV (reference sequence). The ends were cut back, 3 bases at V and 4 bases at J, with 9 bases in the middle. CDR3 residues: CASSFSTRYGYTF. The CDR3 DNA reads as TGTGCCAGCAGCTTTTCCACGCGCTATGGCTACACCTTC.

This chain connects TRBV27 to TRBJ2-7; perhaps D is TRBD1 or TRBD2 (5 bases each). The CDR3 length is 17 residues. Looked up from germline, CDR1 is MNHEY and CDR2 is SMNVEV (reference sequence). The germline V and J ends were trimmed by 5 bases and 4 bases, with 24 bases remaining between them. The chain's CDR3 is CASSQDWDRAVGYEQYF. The CDR3 nucleotides are TGTGCCAGCAGTCAGGATTGGGACCGTGCGGTAGGGTACGAGCAGTACTTC.

The gene calls are TRBV4-1 and TRBJ1-1; the D gene is possibly TRBD1 (5 bases). CDR3 length: 15 residues. The ends were cut back, 4 bases at V and 11 bases at J, with 23 bases in the middle. Germline CDR1 reads MGHRA; CDR2 reads YSYEKL. CDR3 residues: CASSPRISAGYHAFF. CDR3 sequence (DNA): TGCGCCAGCAGCCCAAGAATATCGGCAGGGTATCACGCTTTCTTT.

The CDR3 loop reads CASSWRNTGELFF. The CDR3 DNA reads TGTGCCAGCAGTTGGAGGAACACCGGGGAGCTGTTTTTT. The J gene is TRBJ2-2, the V gene TRBV12-3 or TRBV12-4, with D unclear. This CDR3 has 13 amino acids. The V and J ends lost 4 bases and 1 base respectively, with 4 bases between them.

V usage is TRBV5-4 and J usage is TRBJ2-1; TRBD2 matches 7 bases. This CDR3 region has 15 residues. The junction had 5 bases not matched to a gene; V was cut back by 5 bases and J by 0 bases. CDR1 and CDR2 (germline): SGHNT, YYREEE (reference sequence). The CDR3: CASRRAGYSYNEQFF. The DNA for the CDR3 is TGTGCCAGCAGGAGAGCGGGATACTCCTACAATGAGCAGTTCTTC.

The gene calls are TRBV20-1 and TRBJ2-5, with 7 bases fitting TRBD1. This CDR3 is built from 15 residues. Looked up from germline, CDR1 is DFQATT and CDR2 is SNEGSKA (reference sequence). V dropped 0 bases and J dropped 4; count of bases not matched to a gene: 8. This chain's CDR3 is CSARDPAGGIETQYF. The CDR3 coding sequence is TGCAGTGCTAGAGATCCGGCAGGGGGTATAGAGACCCAGTACTTC.